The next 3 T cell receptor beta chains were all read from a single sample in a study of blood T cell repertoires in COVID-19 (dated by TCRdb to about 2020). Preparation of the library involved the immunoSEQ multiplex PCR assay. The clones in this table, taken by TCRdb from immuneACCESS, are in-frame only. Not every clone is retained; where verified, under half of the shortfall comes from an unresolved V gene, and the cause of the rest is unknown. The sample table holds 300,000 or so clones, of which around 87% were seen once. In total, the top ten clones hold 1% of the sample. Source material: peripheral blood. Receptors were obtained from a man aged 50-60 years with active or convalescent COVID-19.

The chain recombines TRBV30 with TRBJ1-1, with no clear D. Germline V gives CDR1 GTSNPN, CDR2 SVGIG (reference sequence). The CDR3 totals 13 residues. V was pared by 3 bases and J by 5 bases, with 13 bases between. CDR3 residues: CAWRRQAGTEAFF. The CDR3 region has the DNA TGTGCCTGGAGACGGCAGGCGGGAACTGAAGCTTTCTTT.

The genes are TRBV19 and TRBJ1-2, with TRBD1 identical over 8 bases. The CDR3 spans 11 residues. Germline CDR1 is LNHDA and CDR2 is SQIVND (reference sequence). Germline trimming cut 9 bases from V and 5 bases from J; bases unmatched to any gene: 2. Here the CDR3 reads CASTGGYGYTF. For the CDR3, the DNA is TGTGCCAGCACAGGGGGGTATGGCTACACCTTC.

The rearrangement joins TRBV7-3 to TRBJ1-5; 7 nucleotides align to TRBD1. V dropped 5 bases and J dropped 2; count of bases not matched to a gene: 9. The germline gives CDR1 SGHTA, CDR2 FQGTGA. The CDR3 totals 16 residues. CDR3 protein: CASSPPTGERNQPQHF. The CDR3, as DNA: TGTGCCAGCAGCCCCCCAACAGGGGAACGCAATCAGCCCCAGCATTTT.